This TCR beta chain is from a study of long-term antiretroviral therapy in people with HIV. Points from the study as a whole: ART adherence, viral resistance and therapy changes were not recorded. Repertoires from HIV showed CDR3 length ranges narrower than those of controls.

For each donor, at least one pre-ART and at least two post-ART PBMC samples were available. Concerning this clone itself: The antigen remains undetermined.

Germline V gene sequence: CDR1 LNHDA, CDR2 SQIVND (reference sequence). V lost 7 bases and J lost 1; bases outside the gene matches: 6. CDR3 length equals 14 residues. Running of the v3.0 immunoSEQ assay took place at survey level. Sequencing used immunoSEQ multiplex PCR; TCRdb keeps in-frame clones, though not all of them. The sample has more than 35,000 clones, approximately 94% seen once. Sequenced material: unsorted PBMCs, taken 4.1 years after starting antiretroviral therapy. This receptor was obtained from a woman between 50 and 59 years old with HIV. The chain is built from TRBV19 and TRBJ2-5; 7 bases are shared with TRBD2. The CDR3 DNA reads TGTGCCAGTATCCAGCGGGGCAGCCAAGAGACCCAGTACTTC. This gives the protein CASIQRGSQETQYF. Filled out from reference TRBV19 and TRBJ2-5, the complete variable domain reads DGGITQSPKYLFRKEGQNVTLSCEQNLNHDAMYWYRQDPGQGLRLIYYSQIVNDFQKGDIAEGYSVSREKKESFPLTVTSAQKNPTAFYLCASIQRGSQETQYFGPGTRLLVL.